This T cell receptor beta chain was captured by sequencing in a study of graft-versus-host responses after intestinal transplantation. Produced via immunoSEQ multiplex PCR; TCRdb's table is partial and in-frame only. Of under 95,000 clones in the sample, roughly 90% were seen once. Germline values: CDR1 LNHNV, CDR2 YYDKDF (reference sequence). V dropped 0 bases and J dropped 3; count of bases not matched to a gene: 7. There are 18 residues in the CDR3. As concerns this clone: Its antigen is still unknown.

Sequenced here: unstimulated CD8+ T cells sorted from spleen or lymph node cells, sampled before intestinal transplant. The rearrangement joins TRBV15 to TRBJ2-1, with 11 bases lining up with TRBD1. This sequence was found in a human donor who received an intestinal transplant. The CDR3 DNA is TGTGCCACCAGCAGAGATCGGGGGACAGGGGGTGGCTACAATGAGCAGTTCTTC. Its protein product is CATSRDRGTGGGYNEQFF.